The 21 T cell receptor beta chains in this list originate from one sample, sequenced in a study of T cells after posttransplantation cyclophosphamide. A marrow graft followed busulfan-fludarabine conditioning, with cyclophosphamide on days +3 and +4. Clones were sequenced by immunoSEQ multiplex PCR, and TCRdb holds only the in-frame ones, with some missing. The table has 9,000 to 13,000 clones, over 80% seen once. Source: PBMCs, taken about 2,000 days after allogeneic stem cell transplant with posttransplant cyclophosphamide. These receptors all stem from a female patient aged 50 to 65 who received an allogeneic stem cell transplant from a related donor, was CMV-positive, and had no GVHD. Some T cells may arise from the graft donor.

The CDR3: CASSGQGGDTQYF. CDR3 DNA: TGCGCCAGCAGCGGACAGGGGGGGGATACGCAGTATTTT. This sequence joins TRBV5-1 and TRBJ2-3, with 10 bases identical to TRBD1. CDR1 is SGHRS and CDR2 is YFSETQ in the germline V gene. This CDR3 comprises 13 residues. Losses at the gene ends were 4 bases for V and 6 bases for J; bases not matched to a gene: 2.

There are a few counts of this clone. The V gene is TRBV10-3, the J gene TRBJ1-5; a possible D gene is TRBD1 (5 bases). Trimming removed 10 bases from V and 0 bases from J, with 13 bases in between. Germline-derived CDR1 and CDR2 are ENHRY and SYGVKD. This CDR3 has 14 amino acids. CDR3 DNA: TGTGCCAGCGGGACGGCCGATAGCAATCAGCCCCAGCATTTT. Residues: CASGTADSNQPQHF.

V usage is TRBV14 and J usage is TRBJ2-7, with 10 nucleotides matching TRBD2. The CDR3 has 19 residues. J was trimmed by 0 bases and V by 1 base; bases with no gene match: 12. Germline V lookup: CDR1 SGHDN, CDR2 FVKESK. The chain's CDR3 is CASSQGLAGGRRSSYEQYF. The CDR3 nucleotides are TGTGCCAGCAGCCAAGGCTTAGCGGGAGGCCGAAGGAGCTCCTACGAGCAGTACTTC. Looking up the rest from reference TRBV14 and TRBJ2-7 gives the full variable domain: EAGVTQFPSHSVIEKGQTVTLRCDPISGHDNLYWYRRVMGKEIKFLLHFVKESKQDESGMPNNRFLAERTGGTYSTLKVQPAELEDSGVYFCASSQGLAGGRRSSYEQYFGPGTRLTVT.

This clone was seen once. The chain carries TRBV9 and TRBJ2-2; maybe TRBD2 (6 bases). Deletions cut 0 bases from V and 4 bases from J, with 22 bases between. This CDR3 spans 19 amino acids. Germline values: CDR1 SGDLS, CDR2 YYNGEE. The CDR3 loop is CASSVDDPAGSSGTGELFF. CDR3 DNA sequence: TGTGCCAGCAGCGTAGATGACCCGGCCGGGAGTTCTGGCACCGGGGAGCTGTTTTTT.

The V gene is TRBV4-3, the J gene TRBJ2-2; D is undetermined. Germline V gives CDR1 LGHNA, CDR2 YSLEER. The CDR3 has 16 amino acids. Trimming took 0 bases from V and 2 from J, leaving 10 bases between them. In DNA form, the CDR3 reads TGCGCCAGCAGCCAAGATAGCACGGCTAACACCGGGGAGCTGTTTTTT. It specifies CASSQDSTANTGELFF.

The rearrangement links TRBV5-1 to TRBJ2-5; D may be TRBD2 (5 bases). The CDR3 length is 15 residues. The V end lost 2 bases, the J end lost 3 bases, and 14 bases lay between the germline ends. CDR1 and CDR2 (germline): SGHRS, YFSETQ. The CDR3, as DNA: TGCGCCAGCAGCTTAGGGCCCACTAGTGAAGAGACCCAGTACTTC. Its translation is CASSLGPTSEETQYF.

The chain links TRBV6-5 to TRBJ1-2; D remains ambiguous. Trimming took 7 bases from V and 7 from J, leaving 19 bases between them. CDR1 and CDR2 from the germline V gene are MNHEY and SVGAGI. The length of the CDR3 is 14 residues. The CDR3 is CASTERAVRAGYTF. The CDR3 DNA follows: TGTGCCAGCACGGAGCGGGCTGTTCGGGCTGGCTACACCTTC.

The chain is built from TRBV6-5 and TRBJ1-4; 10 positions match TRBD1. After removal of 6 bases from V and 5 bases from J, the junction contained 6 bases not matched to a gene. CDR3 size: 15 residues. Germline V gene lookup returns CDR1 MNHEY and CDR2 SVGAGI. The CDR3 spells CASSSTGGWNEKLFF. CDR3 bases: TGTGCCAGCAGCTCGACAGGGGGCTGGAATGAAAAACTGTTTTTT.

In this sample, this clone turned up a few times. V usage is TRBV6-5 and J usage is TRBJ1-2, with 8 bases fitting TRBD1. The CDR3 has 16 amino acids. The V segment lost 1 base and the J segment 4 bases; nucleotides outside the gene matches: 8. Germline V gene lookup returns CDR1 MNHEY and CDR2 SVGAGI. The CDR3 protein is CASSYLNLQGVYGYTF. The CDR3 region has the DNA TGTGCCAGCAGTTACTTGAATCTACAGGGGGTCTATGGCTACACCTTC.

In DNA form, the CDR3 reads TGTGCCAGTAAGTCGGGCCGGGGGGCATCGCCCCAGCATTTT. Protein product: CASKSGRGASPQHF. The V call is TRBV19, the J call TRBJ1-5; TRBD1 is a possible D gene (6 bases). The V end lost 7 bases, the J end lost 9 bases, and 19 bases lay between the germline ends. Germline V gene sequence: CDR1 LNHDA, CDR2 SQIVND (reference sequence). This CDR3 contains 14 residues. The entire variable domain, with the rest obtained from reference TRBV19 and TRBJ1-5, is as follows: DGGITQSPKYLFRKEGQNVTLSCEQNLNHDAMYWYRQDPGQGLRLIYYSQIVNDFQKGDIAEGYSVSREKKESFPLTVTSAQKNPTAFYLCASKSGRGASPQHFGDGTRLSIL.

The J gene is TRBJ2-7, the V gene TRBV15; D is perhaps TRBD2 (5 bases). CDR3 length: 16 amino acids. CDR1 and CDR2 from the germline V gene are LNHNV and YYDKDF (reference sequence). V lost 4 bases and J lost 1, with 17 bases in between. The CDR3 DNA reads TGTGCCACCAGCATATCCAGCGGCTGGGGATCCTACGAGCAGTACTTC. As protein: CATSISSGWGSYEQYF.

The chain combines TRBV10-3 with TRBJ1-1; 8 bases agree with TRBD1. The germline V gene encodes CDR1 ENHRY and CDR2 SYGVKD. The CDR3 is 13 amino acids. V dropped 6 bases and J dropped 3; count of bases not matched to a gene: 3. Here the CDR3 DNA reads TGTGCCATCAGCTCAGGGGGCCACACTGAAGCTTTCTTT. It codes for CAISSGGHTEAFF.

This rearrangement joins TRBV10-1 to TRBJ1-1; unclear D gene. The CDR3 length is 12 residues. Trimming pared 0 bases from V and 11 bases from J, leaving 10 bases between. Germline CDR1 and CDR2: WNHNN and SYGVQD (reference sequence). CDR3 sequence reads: CASSESGEMAFF. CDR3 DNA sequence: TGCGCCAGCAGTGAGTCTGGGGAGATGGCTTTCTTT.

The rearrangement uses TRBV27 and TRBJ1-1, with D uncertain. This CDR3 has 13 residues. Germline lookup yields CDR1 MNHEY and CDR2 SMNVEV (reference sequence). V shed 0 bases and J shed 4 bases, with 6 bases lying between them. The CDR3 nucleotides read TGTGCCAGCAGTTTATCGCAGGTCACTGAAGCTTTCTTT. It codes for CASSLSQVTEAFF.

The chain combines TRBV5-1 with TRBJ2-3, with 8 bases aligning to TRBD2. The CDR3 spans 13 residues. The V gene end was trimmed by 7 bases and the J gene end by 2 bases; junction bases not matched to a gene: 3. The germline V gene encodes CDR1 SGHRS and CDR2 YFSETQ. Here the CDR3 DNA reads TGCGCCAGCGGGCGGGAGGCCACAGATACGCAGTATTTT. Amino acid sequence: CASGREATDTQYF.

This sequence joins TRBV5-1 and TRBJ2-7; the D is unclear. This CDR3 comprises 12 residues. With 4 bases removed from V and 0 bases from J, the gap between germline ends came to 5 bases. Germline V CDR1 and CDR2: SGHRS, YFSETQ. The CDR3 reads CASSQISYEQYF. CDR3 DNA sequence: TGCGCCAGCAGCCAAATCTCCTACGAGCAGTACTTC. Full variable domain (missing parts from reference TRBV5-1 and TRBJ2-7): KAGVTQTPRYLIKTRGQQVTLSCSPISGHRSVSWYQQTPGQGLQFLFEYFSETQRNKGNFPGRFSGRQFSNSRSEMNVSTLELGDSALYLCASSQISYEQYFGPGTRLTVT.

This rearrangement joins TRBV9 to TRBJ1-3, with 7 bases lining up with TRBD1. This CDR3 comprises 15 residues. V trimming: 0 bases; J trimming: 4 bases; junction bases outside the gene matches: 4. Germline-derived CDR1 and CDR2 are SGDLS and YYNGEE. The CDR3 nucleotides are TGTGCCAGCAGCGTAGAGGGGGCTGGAGGAAACACCATATATTTT. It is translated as CASSVEGAGGNTIYF.

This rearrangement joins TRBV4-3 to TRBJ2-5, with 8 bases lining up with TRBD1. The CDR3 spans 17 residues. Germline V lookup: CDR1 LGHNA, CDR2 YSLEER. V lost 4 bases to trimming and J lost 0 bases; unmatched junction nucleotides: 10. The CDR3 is CASSRNPTGAYQETQYF. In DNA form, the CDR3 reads TGCGCCAGCAGCCGAAATCCGACAGGGGCCTACCAAGAGACCCAGTACTTC.

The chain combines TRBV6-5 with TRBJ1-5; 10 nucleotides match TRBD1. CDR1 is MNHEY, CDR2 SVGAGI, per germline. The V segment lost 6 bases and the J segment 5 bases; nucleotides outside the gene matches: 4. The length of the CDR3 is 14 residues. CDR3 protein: CASRDRGYDQPQHF. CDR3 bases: TGTGCCAGCAGGGACAGGGGGTATGATCAGCCCCAGCATTTT.

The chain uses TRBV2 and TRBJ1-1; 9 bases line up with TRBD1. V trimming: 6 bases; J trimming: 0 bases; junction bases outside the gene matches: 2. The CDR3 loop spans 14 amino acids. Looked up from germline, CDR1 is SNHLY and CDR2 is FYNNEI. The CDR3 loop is CASRDRGMNTEAFF. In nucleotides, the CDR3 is TGTGCCAGCAGGGACAGGGGCATGAACACTGAAGCTTTCTTT.

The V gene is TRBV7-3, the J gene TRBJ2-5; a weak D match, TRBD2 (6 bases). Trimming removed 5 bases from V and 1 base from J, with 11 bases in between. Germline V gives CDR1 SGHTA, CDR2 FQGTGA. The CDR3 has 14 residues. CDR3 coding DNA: TGTGCCAGCAGCCCAACGGGGGTCCAAGAGACCCAGTACTTC. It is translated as CASSPTGVQETQYF.